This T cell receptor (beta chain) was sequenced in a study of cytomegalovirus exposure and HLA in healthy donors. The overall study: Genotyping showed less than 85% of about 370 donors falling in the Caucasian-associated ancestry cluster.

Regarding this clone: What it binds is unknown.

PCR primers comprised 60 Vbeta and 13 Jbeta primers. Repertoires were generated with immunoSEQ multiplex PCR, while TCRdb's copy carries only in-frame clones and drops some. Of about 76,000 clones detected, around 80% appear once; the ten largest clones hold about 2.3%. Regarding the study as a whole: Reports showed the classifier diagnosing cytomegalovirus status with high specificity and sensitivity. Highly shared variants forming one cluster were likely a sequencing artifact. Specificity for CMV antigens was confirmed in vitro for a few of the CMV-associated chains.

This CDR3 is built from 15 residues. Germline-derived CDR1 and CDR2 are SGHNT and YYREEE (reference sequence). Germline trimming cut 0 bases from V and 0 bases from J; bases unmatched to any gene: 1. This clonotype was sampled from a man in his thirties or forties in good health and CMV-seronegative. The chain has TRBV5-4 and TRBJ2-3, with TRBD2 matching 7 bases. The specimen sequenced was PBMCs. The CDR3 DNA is TGTGCCAGCAGCTTGGGACTAGCTAGCACAGATACGCAGTATTTT. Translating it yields CASSLGLASTDTQYF.